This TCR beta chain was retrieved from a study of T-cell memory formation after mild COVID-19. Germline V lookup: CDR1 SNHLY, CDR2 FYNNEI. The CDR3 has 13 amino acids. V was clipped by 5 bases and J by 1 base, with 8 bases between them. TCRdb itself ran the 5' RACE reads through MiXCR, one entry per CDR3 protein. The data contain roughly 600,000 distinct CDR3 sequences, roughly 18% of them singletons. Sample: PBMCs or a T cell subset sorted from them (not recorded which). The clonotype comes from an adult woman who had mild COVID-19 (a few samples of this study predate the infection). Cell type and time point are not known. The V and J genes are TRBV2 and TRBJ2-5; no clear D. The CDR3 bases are TGTGCCAGCAGTTACGACGGCCAAGAGACCCAGTACTTC. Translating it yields CASSYDGQETQYF.